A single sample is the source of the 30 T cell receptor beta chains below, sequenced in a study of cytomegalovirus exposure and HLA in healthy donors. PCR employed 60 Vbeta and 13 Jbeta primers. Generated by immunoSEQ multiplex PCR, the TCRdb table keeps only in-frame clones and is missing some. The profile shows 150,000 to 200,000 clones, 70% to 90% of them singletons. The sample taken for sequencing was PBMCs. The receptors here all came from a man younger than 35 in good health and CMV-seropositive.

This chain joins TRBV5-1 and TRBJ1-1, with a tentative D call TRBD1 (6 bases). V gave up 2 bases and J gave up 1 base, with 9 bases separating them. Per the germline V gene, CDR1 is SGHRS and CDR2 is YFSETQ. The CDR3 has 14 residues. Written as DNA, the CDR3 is TGCGCCAGCAGCTTTGGGGGCGCGAACACTGAAGCTTTCTTT. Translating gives CASSFGGANTEAFF.

CDR3 sequence (DNA): TGTGCCAGCGGGGGGTCGGACACCCGGGGGACCCAGTACTTC. This gives the protein CASGGSDTRGTQYF. This chain joins TRBV2 and TRBJ2-5; TRBD2 might be the D (6 bases). CDR3 length equals 14 residues. CDR1 is SNHLY and CDR2 is FYNNEI in the germline V gene. Trimming took 8 bases from V and 7 from J, leaving 20 bases between them. The full variable domain, in which reference TRBV2 and TRBJ2-5 provide the parts outside the CDR3, is EPEVTQTPSHQVTQMGQEVILRCVPISNHLYFYWYRQILGQKVEFLVSFYNNEISEKSEIFDDQFSVERPDGSNFTLKIRSTKLEDSAMYFCASGGSDTRGTQYFGPGTRLLVL.

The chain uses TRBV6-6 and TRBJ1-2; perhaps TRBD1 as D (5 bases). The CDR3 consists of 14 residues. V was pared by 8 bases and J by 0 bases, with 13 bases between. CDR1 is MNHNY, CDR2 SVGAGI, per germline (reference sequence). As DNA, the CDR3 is TGTGCCAGCCGACCGGCAGGGTCTAACTATGGCTACACCTTC. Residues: CASRPAGSNYGYTF.

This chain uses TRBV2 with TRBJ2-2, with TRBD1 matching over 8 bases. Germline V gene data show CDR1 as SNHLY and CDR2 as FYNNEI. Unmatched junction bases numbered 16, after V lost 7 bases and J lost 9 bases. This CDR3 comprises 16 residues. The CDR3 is CASTWSEQGGRRELFF. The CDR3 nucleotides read TGTGCCAGCACGTGGTCGGAACAGGGGGGTCGGAGGGAGCTGTTTTTT.

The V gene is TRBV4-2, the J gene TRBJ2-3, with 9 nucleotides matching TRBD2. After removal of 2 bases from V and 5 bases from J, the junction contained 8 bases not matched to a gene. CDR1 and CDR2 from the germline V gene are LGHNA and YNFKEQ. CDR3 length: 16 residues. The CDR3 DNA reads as TGTGCCAGCAGCCAAAACATGCGGGGGGGAGGAGATACGCAGTATTTT. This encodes CASSQNMRGGGDTQYF.

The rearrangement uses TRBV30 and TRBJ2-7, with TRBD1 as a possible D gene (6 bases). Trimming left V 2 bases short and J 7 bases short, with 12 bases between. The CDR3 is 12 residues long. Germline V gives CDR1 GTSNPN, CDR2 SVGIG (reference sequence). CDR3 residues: CAWSPTQGEQYF. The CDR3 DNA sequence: TGTGCCTGGAGTCCGACCCAGGGGGAGCAGTACTTC.

CDR3 coding DNA: TGTGCCAGCAGCTTATTTGGGACAGAAAATGAAAAACTGTTTTTT. It yields the protein CASSLFGTENEKLFF. This rearrangement joins TRBV7-9 to TRBJ1-4; 7 bases agree with TRBD1. The length of the CDR3 is 15 residues. Trimming cost V 2 bases and J 5 bases; bases outside gene matches: 5. Germline V gives CDR1 SEHNR, CDR2 FQNEAQ (reference sequence).

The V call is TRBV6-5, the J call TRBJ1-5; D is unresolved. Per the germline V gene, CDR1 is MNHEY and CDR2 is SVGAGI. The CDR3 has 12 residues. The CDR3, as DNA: TGTGCGAGCCGGGGTAGCAATCAGCCCCAGCATTTT. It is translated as CASRGSNQPQHF.

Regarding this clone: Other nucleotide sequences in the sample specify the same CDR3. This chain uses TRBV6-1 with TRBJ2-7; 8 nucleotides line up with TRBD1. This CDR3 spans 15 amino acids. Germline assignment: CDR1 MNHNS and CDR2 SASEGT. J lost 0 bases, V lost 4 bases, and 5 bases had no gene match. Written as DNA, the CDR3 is TGTGCCAGCAGTGCCCCAGGGGGCGCCTCCTACGAGCAGTACTTC. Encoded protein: CASSAPGGASYEQYF.

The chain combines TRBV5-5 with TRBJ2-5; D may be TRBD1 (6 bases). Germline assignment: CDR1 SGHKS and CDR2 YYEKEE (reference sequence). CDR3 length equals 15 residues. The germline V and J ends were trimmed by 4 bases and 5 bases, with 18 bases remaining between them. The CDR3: CASSRTDRALETQYF. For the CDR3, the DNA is TGTGCCAGCAGCAGGACGGACAGAGCGTTGGAGACCCAGTACTTC.

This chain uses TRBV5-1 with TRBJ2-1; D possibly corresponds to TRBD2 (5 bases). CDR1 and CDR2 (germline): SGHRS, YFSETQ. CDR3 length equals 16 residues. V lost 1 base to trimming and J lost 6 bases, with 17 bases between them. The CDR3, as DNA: TGCGCCAGCAGCTTGCAGACCGGGGTCGGGCCCAATGAGCAGTTCTTC. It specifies CASSLQTGVGPNEQFF.

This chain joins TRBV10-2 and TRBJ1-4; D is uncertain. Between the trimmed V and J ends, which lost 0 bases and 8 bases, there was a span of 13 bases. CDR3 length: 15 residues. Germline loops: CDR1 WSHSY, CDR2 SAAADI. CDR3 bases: TGCGCCAGCAGTGAGTCATCCGGAACGGGGGAAAAACTGTTTTTT. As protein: CASSESSGTGEKLFF.

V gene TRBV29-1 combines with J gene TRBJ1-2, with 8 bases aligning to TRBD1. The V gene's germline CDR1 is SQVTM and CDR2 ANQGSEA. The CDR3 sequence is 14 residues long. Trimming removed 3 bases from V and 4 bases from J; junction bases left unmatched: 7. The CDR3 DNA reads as TGCAGCGTTGACCGGACAGGGTATGGCTATGGCTACACCTTC. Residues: CSVDRTGYGYGYTF. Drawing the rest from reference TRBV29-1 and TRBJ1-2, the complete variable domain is SAVISQKPSRDICQRGTSLTIQCQVDSQVTMMFWYRQQPGQSLTLIATANQGSEATYESGFVIDKFPISRPNLTFSTLTVSNMSPEDSSIYLCSVDRTGYGYGYTFGSGTRLTVV.

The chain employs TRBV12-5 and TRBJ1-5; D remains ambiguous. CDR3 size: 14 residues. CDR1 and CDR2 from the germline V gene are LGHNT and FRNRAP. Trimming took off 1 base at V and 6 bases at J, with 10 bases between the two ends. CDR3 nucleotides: TGTGCTAGTGGTTTGGCTACTGTGAGTCAGCCCCAGCATTTT. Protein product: CASGLATVSQPQHF.

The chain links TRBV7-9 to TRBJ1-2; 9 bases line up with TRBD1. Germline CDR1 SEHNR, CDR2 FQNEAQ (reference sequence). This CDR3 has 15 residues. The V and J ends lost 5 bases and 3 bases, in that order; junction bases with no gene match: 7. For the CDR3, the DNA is TGTGCCAGCAGCCTACAACGGACAGGGGACTATGGCTACACCTTC. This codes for CASSLQRTGDYGYTF.

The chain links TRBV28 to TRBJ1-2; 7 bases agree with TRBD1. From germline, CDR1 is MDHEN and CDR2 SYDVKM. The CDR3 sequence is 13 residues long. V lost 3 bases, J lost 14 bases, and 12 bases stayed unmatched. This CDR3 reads CASSFTGTALQTF. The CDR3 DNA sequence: TGTGCCAGCAGTTTTACCGGGACAGCGCTGCAAACCTTC.

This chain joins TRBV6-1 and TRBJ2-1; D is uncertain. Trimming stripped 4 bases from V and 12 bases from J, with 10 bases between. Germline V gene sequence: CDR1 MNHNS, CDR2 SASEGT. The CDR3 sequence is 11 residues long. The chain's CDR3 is CASSVPGLQFF. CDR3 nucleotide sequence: TGTGCCAGCAGTGTTCCGGGTTTGCAGTTCTTC.

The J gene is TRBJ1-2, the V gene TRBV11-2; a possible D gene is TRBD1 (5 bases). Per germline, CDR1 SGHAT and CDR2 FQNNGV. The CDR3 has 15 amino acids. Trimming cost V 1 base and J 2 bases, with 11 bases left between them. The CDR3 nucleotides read TGTGCCAGCAGCTTAGGTCAGGGCCTCAACTATGGCTACACCTTC. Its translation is CASSLGQGLNYGYTF. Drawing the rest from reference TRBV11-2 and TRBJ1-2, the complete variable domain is EAGVAQSPRYKIIEKRQSVAFWCNPISGHATLYWYQQILGQGPKLLIQFQNNGVVDDSQLPKDRFSAERLKGVDSTLKIQPAKLEDSAVYLCASSLGQGLNYGYTFGSGTRLTVV.

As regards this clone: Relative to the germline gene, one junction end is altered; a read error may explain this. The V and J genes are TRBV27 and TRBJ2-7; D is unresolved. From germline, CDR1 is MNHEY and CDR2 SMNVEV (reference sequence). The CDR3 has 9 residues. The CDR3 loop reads CASSEVADF. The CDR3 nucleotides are TGTGCCAGCAGTGAGGTGGCCGACTTC.

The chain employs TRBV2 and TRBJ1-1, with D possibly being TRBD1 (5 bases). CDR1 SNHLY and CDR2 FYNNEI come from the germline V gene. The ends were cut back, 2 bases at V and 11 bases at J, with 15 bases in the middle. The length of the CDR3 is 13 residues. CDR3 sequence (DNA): TGTGCCAGCAGTGAACTTCAGACAAACAGGGCTTTCTTT. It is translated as CASSELQTNRAFF.

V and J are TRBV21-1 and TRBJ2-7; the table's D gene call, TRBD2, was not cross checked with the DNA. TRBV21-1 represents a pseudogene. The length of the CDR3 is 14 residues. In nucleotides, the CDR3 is TGTGCCAGCAGCAACACCGGGAACTCCTACGAGCAGTACTTC. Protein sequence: CASSNTGNSYEQYF.

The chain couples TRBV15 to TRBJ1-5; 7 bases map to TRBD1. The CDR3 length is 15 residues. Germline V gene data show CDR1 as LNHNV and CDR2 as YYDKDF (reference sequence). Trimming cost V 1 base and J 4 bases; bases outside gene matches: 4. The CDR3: CATSRGGTANQPQHF. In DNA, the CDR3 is TGTGCCACCAGCAGAGGGGGGACAGCGAATCAGCCCCAGCATTTT.

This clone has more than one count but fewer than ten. For the CDR3, the DNA is TGCAGCGGCAGGGGGAGTGGGACTGAAGCTTTCTTT. Translating it yields CSGRGSGTEAFF. V gene TRBV29-1 combines with J gene TRBJ1-1, with 7 bases matching TRBD1. Germline CDR1 reads SQVTM; CDR2 reads ANQGSEA. Losses at the gene ends were 7 bases for V and 5 bases for J; bases not matched to a gene: 7. CDR3 length equals 12 residues. The full variable domain, in which reference TRBV29-1 and TRBJ1-1 provide the parts outside the CDR3, is SAVISQKPSRDICQRGTSLTIQCQVDSQVTMMFWYRQQPGQSLTLIATANQGSEATYESGFVIDKFPISRPNLTFSTLTVSNMSPEDSSIYLCSGRGSGTEAFFGQGTRLTVV.

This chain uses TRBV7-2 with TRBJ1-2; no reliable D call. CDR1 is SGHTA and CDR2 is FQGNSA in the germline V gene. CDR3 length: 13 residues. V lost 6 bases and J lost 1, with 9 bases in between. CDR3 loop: CASRPQVNYGYTF. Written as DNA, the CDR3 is TGTGCCAGCAGGCCCCAGGTTAACTATGGCTACACCTTC.

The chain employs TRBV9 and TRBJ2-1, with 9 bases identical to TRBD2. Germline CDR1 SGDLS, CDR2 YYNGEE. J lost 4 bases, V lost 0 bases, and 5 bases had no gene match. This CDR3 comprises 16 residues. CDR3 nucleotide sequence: TGTGCCAGCAGCGTAGGAGGAGCGGGGGGTTACAATGAGCAGTTCTTC. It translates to CASSVGGAGGYNEQFF.

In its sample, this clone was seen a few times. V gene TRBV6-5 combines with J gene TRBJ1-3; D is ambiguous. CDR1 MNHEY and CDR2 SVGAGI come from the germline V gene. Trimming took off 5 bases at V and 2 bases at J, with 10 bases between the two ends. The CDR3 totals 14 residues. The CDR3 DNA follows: TGTGCCAGCAGTCTTGGAGGCCCTGGAAACACCATATATTTT. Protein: CASSLGGPGNTIYF.

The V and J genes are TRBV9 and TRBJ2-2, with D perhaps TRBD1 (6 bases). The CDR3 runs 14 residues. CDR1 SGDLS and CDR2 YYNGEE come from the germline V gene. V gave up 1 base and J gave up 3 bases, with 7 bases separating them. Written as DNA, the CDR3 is TGTGCCAGCAGCGTATACAGGGACACCGGGGAGCTGTTTTTT. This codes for CASSVYRDTGELFF.

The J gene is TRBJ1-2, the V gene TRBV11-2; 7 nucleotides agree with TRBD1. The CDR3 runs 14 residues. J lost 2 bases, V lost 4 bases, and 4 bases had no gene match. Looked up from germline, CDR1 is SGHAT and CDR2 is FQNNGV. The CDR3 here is CASSSSDRNYGYTF. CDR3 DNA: TGTGCCAGCAGCTCCTCGGACAGGAACTATGGCTACACCTTC.

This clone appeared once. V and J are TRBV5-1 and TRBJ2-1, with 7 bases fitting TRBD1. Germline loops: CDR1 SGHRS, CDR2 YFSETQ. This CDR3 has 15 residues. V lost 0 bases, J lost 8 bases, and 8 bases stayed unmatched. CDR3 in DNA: TGCGCCAGCAGCTTGGTTCCCCAGGGGGTGGATGAGCAGTTCTTC. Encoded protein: CASSLVPQGVDEQFF.

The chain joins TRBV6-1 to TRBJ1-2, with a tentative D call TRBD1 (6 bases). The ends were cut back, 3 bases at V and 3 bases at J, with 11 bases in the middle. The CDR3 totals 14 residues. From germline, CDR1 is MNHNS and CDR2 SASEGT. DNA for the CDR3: TGTGCCAGCAGTGACCCGGACAGATACTATGGCTACACCTTC. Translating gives CASSDPDRYYGYTF.